This TCR beta chain was identified during a study of cytomegalovirus exposure and HLA in healthy donors. General study results and limits: Immune exposure was documented only through CMV serostatus. In vitro work confirmed that a few CMV-associated chains recognize CMV antigens. It was in a later analysis that TCR association rates were seen to vary by HLA locus, highest for DRB1 and lowest for HLA-C.

60 Vbeta and 13 Jbeta primers were used in PCR. Only in-frame clones appear in the TCRdb table, and some are missing; sequencing was by immunoSEQ multiplex PCR. The sample data list approximately 140,000 clones. Concerning this clone: Its antigen is undetermined.

Germline V gene sequence: CDR1 SEHNR, CDR2 FQNEAQ (reference sequence). The trim removed 5 bases at V and 1 base at J, leaving 6 bases unmatched. The CDR3 runs 16 residues. Although they were nominally healthy when sampled, donors likely had unrecorded immune exposures. The specimen sequenced was PBMCs. This TCR derives from a woman aged 40-49 years in good health and CMV-seronegative. This chain uses TRBV7-9 with TRBJ2-2; 8 nucleotides match TRBD2. The CDR3 DNA reads TGTGCCAGCAGCACAAGCGGGGGTTTGAACACCGGGGAGCTGTTTTTT. As protein: CASSTSGGLNTGELFF. Looking up the rest from reference TRBV7-9 and TRBJ2-2 gives the full variable domain: DTGVSQNPRHKITKRGQNVTFRCDPISEHNRLYWYRQTLGQGPEFLTYFQNEAQLEKSRLLSDRFSAERPKGSFSTLEIQRTEQGDSAMYLCASSTSGGLNTGELFFGEGSRLTVL.